This is a list of T cell receptor beta chains from one sample in a study of cytomegalovirus exposure and HLA in healthy donors. Data came from immunoSEQ multiplex PCR; TCRdb stores just in-frame clones and leaves some out. Of approximately 130,000 clones listed, about 81% were seen once; the top ten hold more than 1.5%. The specimen was PBMCs. These receptors were taken from a man aged 40-55 years in good health and CMV-seronegative. Each CDR3 is given with its conserved first and last residue. The order of the fields is J gene, V gene, clone size, D gene, CDR3 protein, CDR3 DNA. A D gene is named only where the DNA matches it firmly. Not all rows give a size; the values are once, few, many and, for expanded clones, a class.

TRBJ2-1 | TRBV7-8 | . | TRBD1 | CASSLRTGSYNEQFF | TGTGCCAGCAGCTTAAGGACAGGGTCCTACAATGAGCAGTTCTTC
TRBJ2-3 | TRBV11-3 | . | TRBD2 | CASSQRGGRDTQYF | TGTGCCAGCAGCCAGCGGGGGGGCAGAGATACGCAGTATTTT
TRBJ2-5 | TRBV19 | . | . | CASSVGGRPREETQYF | TGTGCCAGTAGTGTGGGGGGGCGTCCCCGTGAAGAGACCCAGTACTTC
TRBJ2-3 | TRBV7-9 | . | TRBD1 | CASSFTGVGQYF | TGTGCCAGCAGCTTTACAGGGGTTGGGCAGTATTTT
TRBJ2-3 | TRBV19 | . | TRBD2 | CASSMTSGSLSDF | TGTGCCAGTAGCATGACTAGCGGGAGCCTATCGGATTTT
TRBJ2-2 | TRBV6-4 | few | TRBD1 | CASSATGVNTGELFF | TGTGCCAGCAGTGCGACAGGGGTTAACACCGGGGAGCTGTTTTTT
TRBJ2-3 | TRBV12-5 | . | . | CASGLNRGDTQYF | TGTGCTAGTGGTTTGAATCGGGGAGATACGCAGTATTTT
TRBJ2-2 | TRBV7-8 | few | TRBD2 | CASSPMGGGGSGELFF | TGTGCCAGCAGCCCTATGGGCGGGGGTGGAAGCGGGGAGCTGTTTTTT
TRBJ1-2 | TRBV18 | . | TRBD1 | CASSQTTPTGAGRNYGYTF | TGTGCCAGCTCACAGACGACCCCGACAGGGGCCGGCCGCAACTATGGCTACACCTTC
TRBJ1-1 | TRBV11-3 | . | . | CASSLVSEAFF | TGTGCCAGCAGCTTAGTCAGTGAAGCTTTCTTT
TRBJ2-1 | TRBV30 | . | TRBD2 | CAWRPPTSGPYNEQFF | TGTGCCTGGAGACCTCCTACTAGCGGACCCTACAATGAGCAGTTCTTC
TRBJ2-2 | TRBV5-8 | . | . | CASKVTGITGELFF | TGTGCCAGCAAAGTAACAGGGATCACCGGGGAGCTGTTTTTT
TRBJ2-3 | TRBV29-1 | . | . | CSLVSGTDTQYF | TGCAGCCTTGTTTCCGGGACAGATACGCAGTATTTT
TRBJ2-7 | TRBV6-5 | . | . | CASSYSRASYEQYF | TGTGCCAGCAGTTACTCCAGGGCATCCTACGAGCAGTACTTC
TRBJ2-7 | TRBV6-6 | . | . | CASSYAGQPVTYEQYF | TGTGCCAGCAGTTACGCGGGACAGCCCGTGACCTACGAGCAGTACTTC
TRBJ2-3 | TRBV7-6 | . | . | CASSQTRATDTQYF | TGTGCCAGCAGCCAGACTAGGGCCACAGATACGCAGTATTTT
TRBJ1-2 | TRBV29-1 | . | . | CSVKEGDYGYTF | TGCAGCGTGAAAGAAGGGGACTATGGCTACACCTTC
TRBJ1-1 | TRBV18 | . | . | CASSPPGVNTEAFF | TGTGCCAGCTCACCACCCGGGGTGAACACTGAAGCTTTCTTT
TRBJ2-2 | TRBV28 | . | . | CASRRTGSIRTGELFF | TGTGCCAGCAGAAGAACCGGGTCCATACGTACCGGGGAGCTGTTTTTT
TRBJ1-4 | TRBV5-6 | . | . | CASSLGGGEKLFF | TGTGCCAGCAGCCTCGGCGGGGGTGAAAAACTGTTTTTT
TRBJ1-1 | TRBV10-3 | . | TRBD1 | CAISGGGTGNTEAFF | TGTGCCATCAGTGGAGGGGGGACAGGGAACACTGAAGCTTTCTTT
TRBJ1-2 | TRBV28 | . | TRBD1 | CASSQGTGGYYGYTF | TGTGCCAGCAGCCAAGGGACAGGGGGCTACTATGGCTACACCTTC
TRBJ2-7 | TRBV7-9 | . | . | CASSSDRSYEQYF | TGTGCCAGCAGCTCGGACAGATCCTACGAGCAGTACTTC
TRBJ1-6 | TRBV6-5 | once | . | CASSYSDLIKSSPLHF | TGTGCCAGCAGTTACTCCGACTTAATTAAATCTTCACCCCTCCACTTT
TRBJ1-5 | TRBV19 | once | . | CASSMVDRPGQPQHF | TGTGCCAGTAGTATGGTGGACAGACCGGGGCAGCCCCAGCATTTT
TRBJ2-1 | TRBV13 | . | TRBD1 | CASSYGTGSNEQFF | TGTGCCAGCAGCTACGGGACAGGATCCAATGAGCAGTTCTTC
TRBJ1-1 | TRBV19 | . | . | CASSNRDAEAFF | TGTGCCAGTAGTAACAGGGATGCTGAAGCTTTCTTT
TRBJ1-1 | TRBV6-5 | . | . | CASKISGANTEAFF | TGTGCCAGCAAAATTTCAGGGGCAAACACTGAAGCTTTCTTT